This is a list of T cell receptor beta chains from one sample in a study of cytomegalovirus exposure and HLA in healthy donors. Profiled with immunoSEQ multiplex PCR; TCRdb holds only in-frame clones, not every one. The table lists approximately 130,000 clones, 60% to 80% of them singletons. The sequencing input was PBMCs. These TCRs come from a male donor in good health and CMV-seronegative. The CDR3 runs from the conserved cysteine through the conserved F or W. D genes are given only for firm matches. Clone size is not always given. Where it is, it says once, few, many or a class for expanded clones.

V: TRBV4-3; J: TRBJ2-7; D: -; size: once; CDR3: CASSQVLRTPSYEQYF; DNA: TGCGCCAGCAGCCAAGTCCTAAGGACTCCATCCTACGAGCAGTACTTC
V: TRBV20-1; J: TRBJ2-7; D: -; size: -; CDR3: CSARAPGEQYF; DNA: TGCAGTGCTAGAGCCCCGGGCGAGCAGTACTTC
V: TRBV15; J: TRBJ1-2; D: TRBD1; size: -; CDR3: CATSREGTVGYGYTF; DNA: TGTGCCACCAGCAGAGAGGGGACAGTCGGCTATGGCTACACCTTC
V: TRBV30; J: TRBJ2-5; D: TRBD2; size: few; CDR3: CAWSVGAGGHQTQYF; DNA: TGTGCCTGGAGTGTAGGGGCGGGGGGGCATCAGACCCAGTACTTC
V: TRBV11-3; J: TRBJ2-7; D: -; size: once; CDR3: CASSLDLGPAYEQYF; DNA: TGTGCCAGCAGCTTAGATCTTGGCCCAGCCTACGAGCAGTACTTC
V: TRBV9; J: TRBJ2-2; D: TRBD1; size: once; CDR3: CASSTRGQGANTGELFF; DNA: TGTGCCAGCAGCACCCGGGGTCAGGGGGCGAACACCGGGGAGCTGTTTTTT
V: TRBV30; J: TRBJ1-1; D: -; size: -; CDR3: CAWSYSGGYDEAFF; DNA: TGTGCCTGGAGTTATTCTGGCGGTTATGATGAAGCTTTCTTT
V: TRBV6-1; J: TRBJ2-7; D: TRBD1; size: -; CDR3: CATTTGSPYEQYF; DNA: TGTGCCACCACGACAGGGAGCCCCTACGAGCAGTACTTC
V: TRBV5-1; J: TRBJ2-5; D: TRBD1; size: -; CDR3: CASSLAGTGVETQYF; DNA: TGCGCCAGCAGCTTGGCTGGGACAGGGGTAGAGACCCAGTACTTC
V: TRBV19; J: TRBJ2-5; D: -; size: -; CDR3: CASSRGGRETQYF; DNA: TGTGCCAGTAGCCGAGGGGGACGGGAGACCCAGTACTTC
V: TRBV9; J: TRBJ2-5; D: TRBD2; size: -; CDR3: CASSVRSGGGQETQYF; DNA: TGTGCCAGCAGCGTAAGGAGCGGGGGGGGCCAAGAGACCCAGTACTTC
V: TRBV7-8; J: TRBJ1-2; D: -; size: once; CDR3: CASSRQDFGGYGYTF; DNA: TGTGCCAGCAGCCGACAGGACTTTGGGGGCTATGGCTACACCTTC
V: TRBV4-3; J: TRBJ2-5; D: -; size: -; CDR3: CASSQDSGREQYF; DNA: TGCGCCAGCAGCCAAGATTCGGGAAGAGAGCAGTACTTC
V: TRBV27; J: TRBJ2-7; D: -; size: -; CDR3: CASSLKPSYEQYF; DNA: TGTGCCAGCAGTTTAAAGCCCTCCTACGAGCAGTACTTC
V: TRBV4-3; J: TRBJ2-2; D: TRBD2; size: -; CDR3: CASSQRRGGNTGELFF; DNA: TGCGCCAGCAGCCAAAGGCGGGGGGGTAACACCGGGGAGCTGTTTTTT
V: TRBV9; J: TRBJ2-1; D: TRBD2; size: -; CDR3: CASSTGLAGGREQFF; DNA: TGTGCCAGCAGCACGGGACTAGCGGGGGGGAGGGAGCAGTTCTTC
V: TRBV29-1; J: TRBJ1-1; D: TRBD1; size: few; CDR3: CSASVTGGNTEAFF; DNA: TGCAGCGCTTCCGTGACAGGGGGGAACACTGAAGCTTTCTTT